Listed below are T cell receptor beta chains from one sample, sequenced in a study of T cell responses to AZD1222 COVID-19 vaccine. Assay: immunoSEQ multiplex PCR; the TCRdb copy retains only in-frame clones and omits some. Here the sample spans about 83,000 clones, 86% being singletons. The sample here was peripheral blood, taken on day 0 of AZD1222 vaccination. These TCRs come from an adult in good health. The CDR3 runs from the conserved cysteine through the conserved F or W. Fields, in order: J gene, D gene, V gene, CDR3 length, CDR3 DNA, CDR3 protein. The D gene is left open where the match is weak.

>TRBJ2-2|-|TRBV27|14
TGTGCCAGCAGTCCCATGTCGAACACCGGGGAGCTGTTTTTT
CASSPMSNTGELFF
>TRBJ2-5|TRBD2|TRBV9|14
TGTGCCAGCAGCGTAGGGACTAGCCAAGAGACCCAGTACTTC
CASSVGTSQETQYF
>TRBJ2-3|-|TRBV24-1|13
TGTGCCACCAGTGACTTTAGCACAGATACGCAGTATTTT
CATSDFSTDTQYF
>TRBJ1-1|TRBD1|TRBV7-2|14
TGTGCCAGCAGCCCCGGGACAGGTTACACTGAAGCTTTCTTT
CASSPGTGYTEAFF
>TRBJ1-2|TRBD1|TRBV7-2|14
TGTGCCAGCAGCCCGGACAGGACCCTTTCTGGCTACACCTTC
CASSPDRTLSGYTF
>TRBJ1-1|TRBD1|TRBV18|16
TGTGCCAGCTCACCTTACAACAGGGGAATGAACACTGAAGCTTTCTTT
CASSPYNRGMNTEAFF
>TRBJ1-1|-|TRBV2|13
TGTGCCAGCAGTGAGCAGGGTGGAACTGAAGCTTTCTTT
CASSEQGGTEAFF
>TRBJ2-1|TRBD2|TRBV4-3|17
TGCGCCAGCAGCCGAGACAGTGGACTAGCGGGAGGAGGGGAGCAGTTCTTC
CASSRDSGLAGGGEQFF
>TRBJ2-1|-|TRBV5-6|11
TGTGCCAGCAGCTTGCTCCATGAGCAGTTCTTC
CASSLLHEQFF
>TRBJ2-5|-|TRBV5-1|11
TGCGCCAGCAGCTCCCAAGAGACCCAGTACTTC
CASSSQETQYF
>TRBJ2-7|-|TRBV6-6|12
TGTGCCAGCAGTCCCCAGACCTACGAGCAGTACTTC
CASSPQTYEQYF
>TRBJ2-1|TRBD2|TRBV19|16
TGTGCCAGTAGTAACACCACTAGCGGGGTAAACAATGAGCAGTTCTTC
CASSNTTSGVNNEQFF
>TRBJ1-3|TRBD1|TRBV19|16
TGTGCCAGTAGTACCAATAGACAGGGAAGGGGCAACACCATATATTTT
CASSTNRQGRGNTIYF